Below, 21 T cell receptor beta chains from the same sample are listed, as sequenced in a study of OX40 agonist ivuxolimab in advanced cancers. Some clones are missing from TCRdb's copy, which holds only in-frame ones; the method was immunoSEQ multiplex PCR. The table lists tens of thousands of clones, roughly four fifths of them singletons. This material consisted of CD4+ or CD8+ T cells sorted from blood, taken in a trial of the OX40 agonist ivuxolimab. These receptors all come from an adult with an advanced solid tumor such as melanoma, head and neck, liver or kidney cancer.

The chain carries TRBV4-3 and TRBJ1-1; 7 bases fit TRBD1. V lost 4 bases and J lost 0; bases outside the gene matches: 5. CDR1 and CDR2 (germline): LGHNA, YSLEER. There are 15 residues in the CDR3. The CDR3 DNA is TGCGCCAGCAGCCCAACGGGACAGATGAACACTGAAGCTTTCTTT. Translation gives CASSPTGQMNTEAFF.

The chain uses TRBV28 and TRBJ2-1; TRBD2 agrees at 10 bases. Germline V gene data show CDR1 as MDHEN and CDR2 as SYDVKM. V dropped 6 bases and J dropped 9; count of bases not matched to a gene: 11. The CDR3 covers 15 residues. This CDR3 reads CASRPSASGSFEQFF. CDR3 DNA sequence: TGTGCCAGCAGGCCCTCGGCTAGCGGGAGTTTTGAGCAGTTCTTC. The full variable domain, completed using reference TRBV28 and TRBJ2-1, is DVKVTQSSRYLVKRTGEKVFLECVQDMDHENMFWYRQDPGLGLRLIYFSYDVKMKEKGDIPEGYSVSREKKERFSLILESASTNQTSMYLCASRPSASGSFEQFFGPGTRLTVL.

This chain uses TRBV9 with TRBJ2-1, with TRBD1 identical over 10 bases. The V and J ends lost 4 bases and 3 bases, in that order; junction bases with no gene match: 4. Germline CDR1 SGDLS, CDR2 YYNGEE. The length of the CDR3 is 15 residues. DNA for the CDR3: TGTGCCAGCAGCTTTGGGACAGGGGTCTACAATGAGCAGTTCTTC. It encodes CASSFGTGVYNEQFF.

This chain links TRBV25-1 with TRBJ1-2; D is uncertain. V lost 5 bases and J 4 bases, leaving 17 bases between the germline ends. Germline-derived CDR1 and CDR2 are MGHDK and SYGVNS. This CDR3 region has 15 residues. In nucleotides, the CDR3 is TGTGCCAGCAGTAGCCGAGGAGGGCCCACCTATGGCTACACCTTC. Translating it yields CASSSRGGPTYGYTF.

This clone was detected only a few times. The genes are TRBV7-9 and TRBJ1-4, with a weak D call TRBD1 (6 bases). The V and J ends lost 4 bases and 6 bases respectively, with 12 bases between them. This CDR3 spans 14 amino acids. Germline V gene sequence: CDR1 SEHNR, CDR2 FQNEAQ (reference sequence). CDR3 sequence (DNA): TGTGCCAGCAGCTCGACAGGAGGGGATGAAAAACTGTTTTTT. This codes for CASSSTGGDEKLFF.

This chain connects TRBV7-9 to TRBJ1-2; possible D gene TRBD1, 5 bases. The germline V gene encodes CDR1 SEHNR and CDR2 FQNEAQ (reference sequence). The CDR3 length is 14 residues. V lost 6 bases and J lost 2, with 13 bases in between. CDR3 in amino acids: CASSTKGRNYGYTF. The CDR3 DNA reads TGTGCCAGCAGTACAAAGGGGCGGAACTATGGCTACACCTTC.

About this clone itself: This sample includes further DNA sequences coding for the same CDR3. The chain recombines TRBV4-1 with TRBJ2-7; the match to TRBD1 covers 9 bases. The CDR3 runs to 15 residues. Germline values: CDR1 MGHRA, CDR2 YSYEKL. Unmatched junction bases numbered 2, after V lost 1 base and J lost 1 base. DNA for the CDR3: TGCGCCAGCAGCCAAGCCGGACAGGGGTCCTACGAGCAGTACTTC. It is translated as CASSQAGQGSYEQYF.

This clone appeared a few times. CDR3 DNA: TGTGCCAGCAGTGACTCGAGCGGGGGGGCCATGGATGAGCAGTTCTTC. It encodes CASSDSSGGAMDEQFF. The J gene is TRBJ2-1, the V gene TRBV6-4, with 10 bases fitting TRBD2. With V trimmed by 0 bases and J by 8 bases, 7 bases remained unmatched. The CDR3 is 16 residues long. The germline gives CDR1 MRHNA, CDR2 SNTAGT.

CDR3: CASSLGSGRGADTQYF. The CDR3 region has the DNA TGTGCCAGCAGCTTAGGGAGCGGGAGAGGAGCAGATACGCAGTATTTT. The chain employs TRBV7-3 and TRBJ2-3, with TRBD2 matching over 8 bases. The V and J ends lost 2 bases and 4 bases, in that order; junction bases with no gene match: 8. Germline CDR1 reads SGHTA; CDR2 reads FQGTGA. The CDR3 covers 16 residues.

This clone has just a few counts. The V call is TRBV28, the J call TRBJ2-3; 8 nucleotides match TRBD2. Germline CDR1 and CDR2: MDHEN and SYDVKM. The CDR3 covers 15 residues. V gave up 3 bases and J gave up 1 base; unmatched junction bases: 3. CDR3 DNA sequence: TGTGCCAGCAGTTTCGGGGGGGCGCGCACAGATACGCAGTATTTT. This translates into CASSFGGARTDTQYF.

V usage is TRBV7-2 and J usage is TRBJ1-5; perhaps TRBD1 as D (5 bases). V lost 0 bases and J 2 bases, leaving 8 bases between the germline ends. The CDR3 totals 15 residues. CDR1 SGHTA and CDR2 FQGNSA come from the germline V gene. The DNA of the CDR3 is TGTGCCAGCAGCTTAGCGTTAGGGGGCAATCAGCCCCAGCATTTT. It translates to CASSLALGGNQPQHF.

The rearrangement links TRBV6-5 to TRBJ1-2; 9 nucleotides agree with TRBD1. Germline loops: CDR1 MNHEY, CDR2 SVGAGI. The CDR3 runs to 15 residues. V lost 2 bases, J lost 4 bases, and 5 bases stayed unmatched. CDR3 in DNA: TGTGCCAGCAGTTACCTCGGACAGGGGAGCTATGGCTACACCTTC. Residues: CASSYLGQGSYGYTF.

This clone was found once. The V and J genes are TRBV19 and TRBJ1-1; maybe TRBD1 (5 bases). This CDR3 has 13 residues. V shed 3 bases and J shed 1 base, with 6 bases lying between them. In germline, CDR1 is LNHDA, CDR2 SQIVND (reference sequence). CDR3 sequence (DNA): TGTGCCAGTAGTATCCAGGGGAACACTGAAGCTTTCTTT. Translation: CASSIQGNTEAFF. The whole variable domain, remainder taken from reference TRBV19 and TRBJ1-1, is DGGITQSPKYLFRKEGQNVTLSCEQNLNHDAMYWYRQDPGQGLRLIYYSQIVNDFQKGDIAEGYSVSREKKESFPLTVTSAQKNPTAFYLCASSIQGNTEAFFGQGTRLTVV.

The chain joins TRBV5-1 to TRBJ2-3; D remains unclear. V gave up 6 bases and J gave up 2 bases, with 16 bases separating them. The CDR3 has 15 amino acids. The germline V gene encodes CDR1 SGHRS and CDR2 YFSETQ. CDR3 sequence: CASIPGWLPTDTQYF. The CDR3, as DNA: TGCGCCAGCATCCCCGGCTGGCTCCCCACAGATACGCAGTATTTT.

Here the CDR3 reads CATSGGGGNQPQHF. The DNA for the CDR3 is TGTGCCACCAGCGGAGGGGGGGGCAATCAGCCCCAGCATTTT. The V gene is TRBV15, the J gene TRBJ1-5; TRBD1 is a possible D gene (6 bases). Germline-derived CDR1 and CDR2 are LNHNV and YYDKDF (reference sequence). The CDR3 sequence is 14 residues long. V gave up 5 bases and J gave up 2 bases, with 10 bases separating them.

This clone was seen once. The chain uses TRBV7-2 and TRBJ1-4, with a possible D match to TRBD1 (6 bases). There are 16 residues in the CDR3. CDR1 and CDR2 (germline): SGHTA, FQGNSA. V was trimmed by 5 bases and J by 4 bases, leaving 17 bases between them. The CDR3 region is CASSLTPRGRNEKLFF. The CDR3 nucleotides are TGTGCCAGCAGCCTAACTCCCAGGGGCCGTAATGAAAAACTGTTTTTT.

V gene TRBV5-6 combines with J gene TRBJ2-7; TRBD1 matches at 8 bases. The CDR3 sequence is 14 residues long. V shed 2 bases, J shed 6 bases, and the junction held 7 bases outside the gene matches. The V gene's germline CDR1 is SGHDT and CDR2 YYEEEE. This chain's CDR3 is CASSFPTGGFEQYV. Here the CDR3 DNA reads TGTGCCAGCAGCTTTCCCACAGGGGGTTTCGAGCAGTACGTC.

The J gene is TRBJ1-5, the V gene TRBV30; 7 bases align to TRBD1. The CDR3 loop spans 13 amino acids. V shed 5 bases, J shed 6 bases, and the junction held 7 bases outside the gene matches. Germline V gene lookup returns CDR1 GTSNPN and CDR2 SVGIG (reference sequence). The DNA for the CDR3 is TGTGCCTGGGGGCGTCAGGGGGGTCAGCCCCAGCATTTT. Translating gives CAWGRQGGQPQHF. Looking up the rest from reference TRBV30 and TRBJ1-5 gives the full variable domain: SQTIHQWPATLVQPVGSPLSLECTVEGTSNPNLYWYRQAAGRGLQLLFYSVGIGQISSEVPQNLSASRPQDRQFILSSKKLLLSDSGFYLCAWGRQGGQPQHFGDGTRLSIL.

The chain carries TRBV6-6 and TRBJ1-3; no clear D. In germline, CDR1 is MNHNY, CDR2 SVGAGI (reference sequence). The V end lost 4 bases, the J end lost 4 bases, and 8 bases lay between the germline ends. The CDR3 totals 13 residues. The DNA of the CDR3 is TGTGCCAGCAGTTCAGAATCCGGAAACACCATATATTTT. It yields the protein CASSSESGNTIYF.

The V gene is TRBV19, the J gene TRBJ2-5; D unresolved. The CDR3 spans 12 residues. V lost 4 bases and J 4 bases, leaving 7 bases between the germline ends. Per the germline V gene, CDR1 is LNHDA and CDR2 is SQIVND (reference sequence). CDR3 sequence reads: CASSRGGETQYF. CDR3 nucleotide sequence: TGTGCCAGTAGTAGGGGTGGAGAGACCCAGTACTTC.

On this clone itself: Sequence at one end of the junction differs from germline and may be a read error. The chain employs TRBV4-1 and TRBJ2-5, with 10 nucleotides matching TRBD2. The CDR3 has 16 amino acids. CDR1 and CDR2 from the germline V gene are MGHRA and YSYEKL. CDR3 DNA sequence: TGCGCCAGCAGGCAAGTGGCACTAGCGGGGTTCGAAACCCAGTACTTC. It yields the protein CASRQVALAGFETQYF.